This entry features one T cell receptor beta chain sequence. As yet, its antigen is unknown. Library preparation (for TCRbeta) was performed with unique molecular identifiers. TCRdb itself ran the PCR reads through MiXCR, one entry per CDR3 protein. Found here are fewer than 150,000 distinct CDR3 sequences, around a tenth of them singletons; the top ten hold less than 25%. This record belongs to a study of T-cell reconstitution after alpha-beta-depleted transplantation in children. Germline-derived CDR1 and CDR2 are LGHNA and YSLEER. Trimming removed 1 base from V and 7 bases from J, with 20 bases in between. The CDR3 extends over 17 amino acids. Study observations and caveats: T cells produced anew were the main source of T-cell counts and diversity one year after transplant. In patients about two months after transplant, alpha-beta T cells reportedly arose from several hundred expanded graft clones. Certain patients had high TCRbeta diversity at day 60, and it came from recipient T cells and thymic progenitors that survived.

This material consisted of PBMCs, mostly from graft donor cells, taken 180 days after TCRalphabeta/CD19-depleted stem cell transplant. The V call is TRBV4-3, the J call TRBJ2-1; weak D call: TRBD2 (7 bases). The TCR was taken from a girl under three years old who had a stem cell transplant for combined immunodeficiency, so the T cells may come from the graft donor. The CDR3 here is CASSQGGGAGLGNEQFF. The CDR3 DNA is TGCGCCAGCAGCCAAGGCGGGGGCGCAGGGTTGGGTAATGAGCAGTTCTTC.